The source of this T cell receptor beta chain is a study of human T cells and chemical hapten exposure. Overall study context: A patient group, mainly female, showed alopecia areata, totalis or universalis. Study results and caveats: Among TCRs, those above 1 in 1000 frequency were unaffected by DPC sensitization.

Individual cDNA molecules had unique molecular identifiers attached to them by the library. MiXCR, applied by TCRdb to the RACE reads, yields one record per CDR3 protein. The data hold about 57,000 distinct CDR3 sequences, with about 9.3% observed a single time. This clonotype was detected a few times. Its antigen is not known. Specified time point: patch test 1, 2 weeks after DPC sensitization. Treatment noted: therapeutic diphenylcyclopropenone sensitization with weekly scalp DPC. Suited to DPC and affected by alopecia, the donors ranged from 18 to 70 years old. This clonotype was sampled from a woman between 40 and 50 years old with alopecia areata. Some clones in this sample may be carry-over from other donors' samples. This sample comprised whole blood, obtained in connection with sensitization to the hapten diphenylcyclopropenone (DPC).

In DNA, the CDR3 is TGCAGTGCTGCGGAAGACACCGACACTGAAGCTTTCTTT. It yields the protein CSAAEDTDTEAFF. The gene calls are TRBV20-1 and TRBJ1-1, with unresolved D. CDR3 size: 13 residues. Germline V lookup: CDR1 DFQATT, CDR2 SNEGSKA (reference sequence). V was trimmed by 5 bases and J by 3 bases, leaving 13 bases between them.